Ten or more counts support the clone carrying this T cell receptor (beta chain). Its matching antigen is unknown. The CDR3 is made up of 12 amino acids. Trimming took 8 bases from V and 0 from J, leaving 10 bases between them. Germline lookup yields CDR1 SQVTM and CDR2 ANQGSEA. The entry originates in a study of T-cell reconstitution after alpha-beta-depleted transplantation in children. Findings and limits, study-wide: Reported findings indicate that, about two months after transplant, alpha-beta T cells came from several hundred expanded clones, which were derived from non-depleted graft cells. Elevated TCRbeta diversity at day 60 was traced, in some patients, to surviving recipient T cells and thymic progenitors.

Library preparation (for TCRbeta) was performed with unique molecular identifiers. TCRdb independently ran MiXCR on the PCR reads; one entry per CDR3 protein. The sample includes some 200,000 distinct CDR3 sequences, 6.6% of them seen just once. The sample consisted of PBMCs, taken before TCRalphabeta/CD19-depleted stem cell transplant. The clonotype originates from a boy between 2 and 10 years old with acute lymphoblastic leukemia, due to receive a stem cell transplant. The rearrangement joins TRBV29-1 to TRBJ2-5; unclear D gene. CDR3 protein: CSCDGDQETQYF. The CDR3, as DNA: TGCAGCTGCGACGGAGACCAAGAGACCCAGTACTTC.